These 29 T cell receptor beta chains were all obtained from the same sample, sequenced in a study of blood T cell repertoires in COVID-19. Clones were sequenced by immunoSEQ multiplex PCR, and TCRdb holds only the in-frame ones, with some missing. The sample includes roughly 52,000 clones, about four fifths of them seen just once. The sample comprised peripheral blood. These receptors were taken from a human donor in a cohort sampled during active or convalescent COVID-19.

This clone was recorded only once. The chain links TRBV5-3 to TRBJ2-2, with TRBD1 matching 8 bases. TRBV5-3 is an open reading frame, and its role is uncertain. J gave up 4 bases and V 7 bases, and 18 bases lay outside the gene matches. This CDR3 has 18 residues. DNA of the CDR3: TGTGCCAGAGATAAATCCCCACGGGACAGGCTCCTCACCGGGGAGCTGTTTTTT. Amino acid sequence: CARDKSPRDRLLTGELFF.

CDR3 amino acids: CASSPGQEGGYTF. In DNA, the CDR3 is TGTGCCAGCTCACCCGGACAGGAAGGTGGCTACACCTTC. V is TRBV18 and J is TRBJ1-2, with 7 bases that match TRBD1. The CDR3 spans 13 residues. Germline CDR1 and CDR2: KGHSH and LQKENI. J lost 7 bases, V lost 3 bases, and 5 bases had no gene match.

The CDR3 loop is CASSPRQGATYEQYF. Here the CDR3 DNA reads TGTGCCAGCAGTCCGCGACAGGGGGCCACCTACGAGCAGTACTTC. This chain joins TRBV6-5 and TRBJ2-7, with 10 bases aligning to TRBD1. In germline, CDR1 is MNHEY, CDR2 SVGAGI. V was pared by 5 bases and J by 2 bases, with 6 bases of the junction left unmatched. The CDR3 is made up of 15 amino acids.

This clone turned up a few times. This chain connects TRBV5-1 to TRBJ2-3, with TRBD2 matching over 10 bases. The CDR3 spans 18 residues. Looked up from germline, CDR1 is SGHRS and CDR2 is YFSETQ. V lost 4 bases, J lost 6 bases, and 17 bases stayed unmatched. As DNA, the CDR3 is TGCGCCAGCAGCCCACTGGGGGGTAGCGGGGGGCCCTGGGATACGCAGTATTTT. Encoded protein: CASSPLGGSGGPWDTQYF.

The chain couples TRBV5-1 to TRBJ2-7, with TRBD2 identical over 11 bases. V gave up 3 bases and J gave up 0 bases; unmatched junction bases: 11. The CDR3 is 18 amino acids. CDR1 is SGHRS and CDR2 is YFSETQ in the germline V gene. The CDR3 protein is CASSSETSGVSPSYEQYF. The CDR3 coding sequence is TGCGCCAGCAGCTCTGAGACTAGCGGGGTCTCACCCTCCTACGAGCAGTACTTC.

DNA of the CDR3: TGTGCCAGCAGCTTGGGGTCGACAGGACCCGCGAACACCGGGGAGCTGTTTTTT. Residues: CASSLGSTGPANTGELFF. The rearrangement uses TRBV5-4 and TRBJ2-2, with D perhaps TRBD1 (6 bases). Germline V lookup: CDR1 SGHNT, CDR2 YYREEE (reference sequence). There are 18 residues in the CDR3. The ends were cut back, 0 bases at V and 0 bases at J, with 15 bases in the middle.

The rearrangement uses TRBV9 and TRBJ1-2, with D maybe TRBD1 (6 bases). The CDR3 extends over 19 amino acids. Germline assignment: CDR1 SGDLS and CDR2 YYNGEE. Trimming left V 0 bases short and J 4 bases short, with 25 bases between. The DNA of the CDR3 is TGTGCCAGCAGCGTAGTTCCGGATGCGGGAGGGGGATCCGGCTATGGCTACACCTTC. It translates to CASSVVPDAGGGSGYGYTF.

In DNA, the CDR3 is TGTGCCACCAGTGAATCGGAGGGGTTGGGGGAGCTGTTTTTT. It translates to CATSESEGLGELFF. V usage is TRBV24-1 and J usage is TRBJ2-2; possible D gene TRBD2, 6 bases. The germline gives CDR1 KGHDR, CDR2 SFDVKD. CDR3 length: 14 residues. V was trimmed by 4 bases and J by 8 bases, leaving 13 bases between them.

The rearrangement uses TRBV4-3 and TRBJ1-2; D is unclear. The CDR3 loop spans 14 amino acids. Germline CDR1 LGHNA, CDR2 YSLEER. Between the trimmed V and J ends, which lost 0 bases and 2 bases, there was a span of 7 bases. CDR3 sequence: CASSQDQLNYGYTF. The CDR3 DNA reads TGCGCCAGCAGCCAAGATCAACTGAACTATGGCTACACCTTC.

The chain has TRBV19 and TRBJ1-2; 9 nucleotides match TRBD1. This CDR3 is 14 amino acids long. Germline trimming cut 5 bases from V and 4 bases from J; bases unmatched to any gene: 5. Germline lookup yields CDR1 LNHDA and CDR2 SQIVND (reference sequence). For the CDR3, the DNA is TGTGCCAGTAGTCACCGGGACAGGGTCTATGGCTACACCTTC. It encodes CASSHRDRVYGYTF.

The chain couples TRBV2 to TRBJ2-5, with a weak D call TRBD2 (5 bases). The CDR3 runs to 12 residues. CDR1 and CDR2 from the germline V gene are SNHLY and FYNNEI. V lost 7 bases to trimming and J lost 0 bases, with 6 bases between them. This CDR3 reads CASTGNQETQYF. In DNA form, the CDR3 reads TGTGCCAGCACGGGGAACCAAGAGACCCAGTACTTC.

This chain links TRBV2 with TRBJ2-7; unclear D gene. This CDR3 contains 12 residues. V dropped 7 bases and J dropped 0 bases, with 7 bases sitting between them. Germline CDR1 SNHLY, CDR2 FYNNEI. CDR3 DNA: TGTGCCAGCAACCCGAGCTCCTACGAGCAGTACTTC. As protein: CASNPSSYEQYF. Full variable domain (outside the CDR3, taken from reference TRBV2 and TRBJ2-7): EPEVTQTPSHQVTQMGQEVILRCVPISNHLYFYWYRQILGQKVEFLVSFYNNEISEKSEIFDDQFSVERPDGSNFTLKIRSTKLEDSAMYFCASNPSSYEQYFGPGTRLTVT.

The CDR3 sequence is CASSSTGSYEQYF. The CDR3 DNA is TGTGCCAGCAGCTCTACAGGCTCCTACGAGCAGTACTTC. The chain couples TRBV5-6 to TRBJ2-7, with a possible D match to TRBD1 (5 bases). Between the trimmed V and J ends, which lost 3 bases and 0 bases, there was a span of 7 bases. The germline V gene encodes CDR1 SGHDT and CDR2 YYEEEE. The length of the CDR3 is 13 residues. The full variable domain, completed using reference TRBV5-6 and TRBJ2-7, is DAGVTQSPTHLIKTRGQQVTLRCSPKSGHDTVSWYQQALGQGPQFIFQYYEEEERQRGNFPDRFSGHQFPNYSSELNVNALLLGDSALYLCASSSTGSYEQYFGPGTRLTVT.

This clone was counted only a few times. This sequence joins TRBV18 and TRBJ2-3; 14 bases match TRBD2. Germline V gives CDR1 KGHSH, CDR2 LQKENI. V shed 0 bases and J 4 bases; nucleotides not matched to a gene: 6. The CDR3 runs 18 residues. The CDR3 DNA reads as TGTGCCAGCTCACCACCGGGACTAGCGGGGGAAGAGGCAGATACGCAGTATTTT. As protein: CASSPPGLAGEEADTQYF.

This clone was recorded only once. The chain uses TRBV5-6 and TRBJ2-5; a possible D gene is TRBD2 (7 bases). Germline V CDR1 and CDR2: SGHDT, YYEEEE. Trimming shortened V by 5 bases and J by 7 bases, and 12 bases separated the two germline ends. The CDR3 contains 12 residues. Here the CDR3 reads CASRGGPGTQYF. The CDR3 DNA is TGTGCCAGCAGGGGGGGGCCGGGGACCCAGTACTTC.

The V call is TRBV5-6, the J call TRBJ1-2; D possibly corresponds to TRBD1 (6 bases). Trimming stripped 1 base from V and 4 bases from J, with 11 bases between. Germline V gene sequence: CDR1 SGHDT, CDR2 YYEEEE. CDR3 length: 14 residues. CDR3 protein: CASSLKGGSYGYTF. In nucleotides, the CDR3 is TGTGCCAGCAGCTTGAAGGGGGGGAGCTATGGCTACACCTTC. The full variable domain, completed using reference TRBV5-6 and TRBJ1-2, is DAGVTQSPTHLIKTRGQQVTLRCSPKSGHDTVSWYQQALGQGPQFIFQYYEEEERQRGNFPDRFSGHQFPNYSSELNVNALLLGDSALYLCASSLKGGSYGYTFGSGTRLTVV.

CDR3 protein: CASSVPTSGTEAFF. CDR3 nucleotides: TGTGCCAGCAGCGTACCGACAAGTGGCACTGAAGCTTTCTTT. The chain is built from TRBV9 and TRBJ1-1; D call uncertain. Germline assignment: CDR1 SGDLS and CDR2 YYNGEE. V lost 1 base, J lost 4 bases, and 11 bases lay in between. This CDR3 region has 14 residues.

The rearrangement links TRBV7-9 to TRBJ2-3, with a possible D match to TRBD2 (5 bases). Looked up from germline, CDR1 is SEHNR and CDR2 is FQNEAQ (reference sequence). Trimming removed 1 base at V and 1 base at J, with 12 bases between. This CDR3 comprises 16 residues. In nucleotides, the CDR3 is TGTGCCAGCAGCTTAGGCCAACCCGGGGGCACAGATACGCAGTATTTT. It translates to CASSLGQPGGTDTQYF. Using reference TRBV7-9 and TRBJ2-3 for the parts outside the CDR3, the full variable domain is DTGVSQNPRHKITKRGQNVTFRCDPISEHNRLYWYRQTLGQGPEFLTYFQNEAQLEKSRLLSDRFSAERPKGSFSTLEIQRTEQGDSAMYLCASSLGQPGGTDTQYFGPGTRLTVL.

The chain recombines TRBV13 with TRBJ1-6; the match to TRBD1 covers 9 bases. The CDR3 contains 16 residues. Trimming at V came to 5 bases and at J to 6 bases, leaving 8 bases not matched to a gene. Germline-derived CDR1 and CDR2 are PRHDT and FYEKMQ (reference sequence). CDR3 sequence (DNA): TGTGCCAGCAGCATGAGGACAGGGGCCGGTAATTCACCCCTCCACTTT. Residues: CASSMRTGAGNSPLHF. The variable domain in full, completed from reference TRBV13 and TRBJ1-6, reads AAGVIQSPRHLIKEKRETATLKCYPIPRHDTVYWYQQGPGQDPQFLISFYEKMQSDKGSIPDRFSAQQFSDYHSELNMSSLELGDSALYFCASSMRTGAGNSPLHFGNGTRLTVT.

The CDR3 coding sequence is TGTGCCAGCCGTGGGAGAGGGTTTGGTGAAAAACTGTTTTTT. It is translated as CASRGRGFGEKLFF. The chain uses TRBV2 and TRBJ1-4; no firm D call. Per the germline V gene, CDR1 is SNHLY and CDR2 is FYNNEI. The CDR3 has 14 residues. The V gene lost 8 bases and the J gene lost 7 bases, with 17 bases spanning the gap.

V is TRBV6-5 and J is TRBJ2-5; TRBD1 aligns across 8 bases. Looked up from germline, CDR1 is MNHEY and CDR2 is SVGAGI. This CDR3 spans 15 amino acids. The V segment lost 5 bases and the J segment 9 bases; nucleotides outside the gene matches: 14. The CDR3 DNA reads TGTGCCAGCAGTCGGGATTCTCAGGGGGCCAGGGCCCAGTACTTC. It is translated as CASSRDSQGARAQYF.

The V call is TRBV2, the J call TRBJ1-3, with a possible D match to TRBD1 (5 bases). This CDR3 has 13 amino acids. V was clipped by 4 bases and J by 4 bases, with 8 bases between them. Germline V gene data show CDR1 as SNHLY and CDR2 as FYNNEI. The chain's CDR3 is CASSGSGGNTIYF. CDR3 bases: TGTGCCAGCAGTGGGTCAGGGGGAAACACCATATATTTT.

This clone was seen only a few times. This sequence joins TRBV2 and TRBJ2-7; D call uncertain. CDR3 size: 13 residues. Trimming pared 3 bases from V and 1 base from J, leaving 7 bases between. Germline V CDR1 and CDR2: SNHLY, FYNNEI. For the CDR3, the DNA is TGTGCCAGCAGTGAGAGCCGGTCCTACGAGCAGTACTTC. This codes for CASSESRSYEQYF.

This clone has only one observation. CDR3 sequence: CASSDYGGGSNQPQHF. For the CDR3, the DNA is TGTGCCAGCAGTGACTACGGGGGTGGAAGCAATCAGCCCCAGCATTTT. The V call is TRBV6-1, the J call TRBJ1-5, with D tentatively TRBD1 (5 bases). The CDR3 covers 16 residues. Germline lookup yields CDR1 MNHNS and CDR2 SASEGT. Trimming stripped 3 bases from V and 1 base from J, with 13 bases between.

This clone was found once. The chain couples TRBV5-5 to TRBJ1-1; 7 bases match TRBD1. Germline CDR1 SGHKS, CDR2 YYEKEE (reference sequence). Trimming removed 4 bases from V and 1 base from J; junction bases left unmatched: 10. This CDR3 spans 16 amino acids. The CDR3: CASSTAGGFGNTEAFF. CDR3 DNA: TGTGCCAGCAGCACTGCAGGGGGGTTTGGGAACACTGAAGCTTTCTTT.

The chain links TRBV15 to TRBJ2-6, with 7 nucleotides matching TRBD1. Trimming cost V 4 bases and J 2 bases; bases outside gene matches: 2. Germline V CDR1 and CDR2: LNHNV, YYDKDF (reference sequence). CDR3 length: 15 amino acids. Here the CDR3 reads CATSTRGPGANVLTF. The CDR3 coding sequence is TGTGCCACCAGCACTAGGGGGCCTGGGGCCAACGTCCTGACTTTC.

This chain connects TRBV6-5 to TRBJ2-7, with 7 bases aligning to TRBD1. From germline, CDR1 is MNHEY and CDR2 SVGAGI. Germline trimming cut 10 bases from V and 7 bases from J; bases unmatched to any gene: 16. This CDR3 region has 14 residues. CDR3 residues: CATHEGQRSGEQYF. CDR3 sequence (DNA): TGTGCCACCCACGAGGGACAGCGGTCGGGGGAGCAGTACTTC.

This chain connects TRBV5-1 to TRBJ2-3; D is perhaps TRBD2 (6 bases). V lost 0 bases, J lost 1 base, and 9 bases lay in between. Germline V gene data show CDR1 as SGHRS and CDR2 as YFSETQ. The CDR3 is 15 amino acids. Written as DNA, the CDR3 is TGCGCCAGCAGCTTGGACGGGACTGGCACAGATACGCAGTATTTT. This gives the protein CASSLDGTGTDTQYF.

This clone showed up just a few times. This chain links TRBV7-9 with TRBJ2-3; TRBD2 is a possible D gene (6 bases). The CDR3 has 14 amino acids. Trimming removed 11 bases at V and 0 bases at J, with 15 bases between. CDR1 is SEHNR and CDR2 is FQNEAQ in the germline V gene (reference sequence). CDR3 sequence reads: CAGTGDSSTDTQYF. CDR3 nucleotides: TGTGCCGGCACTGGGGACTCTAGCACAGATACGCAGTATTTT.